The clone carrying this T cell receptor beta chain was detected only once. The antigen remains undetermined. The CDR3 length is 14 residues. Deletions cut 6 bases from V and 4 bases from J, with 13 bases between. Germline V gene lookup returns CDR1 MDHEN and CDR2 SYDVKM. CD45RO-negative cells were positively selected for CCR7, leaving out terminally differentiated effector memory CD45RA+ cells. The data stem from a study of shared clonotypes between healthy human individuals. Here immunoSEQ multiplex PCR was the method, and the copy in TCRdb shows in-frame clones only, minus some. The data contain hundreds of thousands of clones, about 96% of them singletons. Findings and limits, study-wide: A generally larger estimated richness was seen in naive subsets than in memory subsets.

This receptor was obtained from a woman aged 25 to 39 in good health. The chain links TRBV28 to TRBJ2-1; D is ambiguous. Specimen: naive CD8+ T cells sorted from blood. This CDR3 reads CASSSTRSYNEQFF. CDR3 in DNA: TGTGCCAGCAGCTCCACTCGCTCTTACAATGAGCAGTTCTTC.